This TCR beta chain was observed in a study of blood T cell repertoires in COVID-19. About the study: COVID-19 samples from acute and convalescent phases originated in the United States, Italy and Spain. PBMCs, B-cell-depleted T cells, or T cells were the source of the cDNA or gDNA that made up the material.

CDR3 length: 13 amino acids. Germline V gives CDR1 SGHKS, CDR2 YYEKEE (reference sequence). The V gene lost 3 bases and the J gene lost 8 bases, with 11 bases spanning the gap. Per the original methods: Researchers report that nucleated cell counts were estimated from reference gene primer amplification. The assay was immunoSEQ multiplex PCR, and TCRdb's table has in-frame clones only and misses some. V and J calls and clone size are given by that table; D and trimming were obtained from the DNA. The profile shows approximately 150,000 clones, around 89% of them singletons. V usage is TRBV5-5 and J usage is TRBJ1-4, with D perhaps TRBD1 (5 bases). This sequence was found in a human donor in a cohort sampled during active COVID-19. Sequenced input: peripheral blood. The CDR3 DNA reads TGTGCCAGCAGCTCGGACACTCCCGAAAAACTGTTTTTT. Translation gives CASSSDTPEKLFF.